Presented here are 5 T cell receptor beta chains from one specimen sequenced in a study of cytomegalovirus exposure and HLA in healthy donors. Vbeta (60) and Jbeta (13) primers were used in the PCR. Data came from immunoSEQ multiplex PCR; TCRdb stores just in-frame clones and leaves some out. The sample consists of fewer than 90,000 clones, roughly 80% of them appearing once. Input material: PBMCs. The receptor source for this set is a woman between 40 and 55 years old in good health and CMV-seropositive.

V usage is TRBV11-2 and J usage is TRBJ1-1, with 9 nucleotides matching TRBD1. The length of the CDR3 is 16 residues. J gave up 5 bases and V 0 bases, and 7 bases lay outside the gene matches. The germline CDR1 and CDR2 sequences are SGHAT and FQNNGV. The CDR3 DNA is TGTGCCAGCAGCTTAGATGGGGAGACAGGGGGAACTGAAGCTTTCTTT. As protein: CASSLDGETGGTEAFF.

This clone came up once. V usage is TRBV12-5 and J usage is TRBJ2-3; possibly TRBD2 for D (5 bases). Trimming took off 5 bases at V and 13 bases at J, with 19 bases between the two ends. The germline gives CDR1 LGHNT, CDR2 FRNRAP. The CDR3 is 13 amino acids. The CDR3 nucleotides are TGTGCTAGTGGTCTCCCGAGAGGAACTAGGGAGTATTTT. It encodes CASGLPRGTREYF.

The CDR3 is CASSQDSGVRREQYF. The DNA of the CDR3 is TGTGCCAGCAGCCAAGACTCGGGAGTACGCCGCGAGCAGTACTTC. The chain links TRBV14 to TRBJ2-7, with D maybe TRBD2 (6 bases). Trimming shortened V by 0 bases and J by 6 bases, and 15 bases separated the two germline ends. Germline V gene lookup returns CDR1 SGHDN and CDR2 FVKESK. The CDR3 is made up of 15 amino acids. Based on the CDR3 plus reference TRBV14 and TRBJ2-7, the full variable domain is EAGVTQFPSHSVIEKGQTVTLRCDPISGHDNLYWYRRVMGKEIKFLLHFVKESKQDESGMPNNRFLAERTGGTYSTLKVQPAELEDSGVYFCASSQDSGVRREQYFGPGTRLTVT.

This sequence joins TRBV30 and TRBJ2-1; D might be TRBD2 (6 bases). The CDR3 runs 12 residues. Germline assignment: CDR1 GTSNPN and CDR2 SVGIG (reference sequence). Trimming cost V 8 bases and J 3 bases, with 11 bases left between them. The CDR3 loop reads CALAGFYNEQFF. The CDR3 coding sequence is TGTGCCCTCGCGGGGTTCTACAATGAGCAGTTCTTC. The whole variable domain, remainder taken from reference TRBV30 and TRBJ2-1, is SQTIHQWPATLVQPVGSPLSLECTVEGTSNPNLYWYRQAAGRGLQLLFYSVGIGQISSEVPQNLSASRPQDRQFILSSKKLLLSDSGFYLCALAGFYNEQFFGPGTRLTVL.

Comments on this clone: Other DNA sequences in the same sample also yield this CDR3. This rearrangement joins TRBV2 to TRBJ2-7, with a possible D match to TRBD1 (6 bases). CDR3 length: 11 residues. Germline loops: CDR1 SNHLY, CDR2 FYNNEI. The V end was cut by 9 bases, the J end by 4 bases, with 10 bases between. This chain's CDR3 is CASSGAYEQYF. The CDR3 region has the DNA TGTGCCAGTTCAGGGGCGTACGAGCAGTACTTC. Using reference TRBV2 and TRBJ2-7 for the parts outside the CDR3, the full variable domain is EPEVTQTPSHQVTQMGQEVILRCVPISNHLYFYWYRQILGQKVEFLVSFYNNEISEKSEIFDDQFSVERPDGSNFTLKIRSTKLEDSAMYFCASSGAYEQYFGPGTRLTVT.